This T cell receptor (beta chain) derives from a study of shared clonotypes between healthy human individuals. Clones were sequenced by immunoSEQ multiplex PCR, and TCRdb holds only the in-frame ones, with some missing. This table holds some 740,000 clones, nearly 95% found once. CD8 cells classed as naive were CD45RO-negative and positively selected for CCR7, excluding terminally differentiated effector memory CD45RA+ cells. Study-wide results and limits: Clonotype sharing among donors, it was expected, would be affected by sequencing depth. Across several donors, naive CD4 shared approximately 4.5%, naive CD8 more than 3%, memory CD4 more than 2%, memory CD8 about 0.4%.

CDR3 length: 15 residues. The trim removed 3 bases at V and 2 bases at J, leaving 4 bases unmatched. Germline V gene sequence: CDR1 SEHNR, CDR2 FQNEAQ (reference sequence). Of note for this clone: The antigen is unknown.

Material: naive CD8+ T cells sorted from blood. The chain uses TRBV7-9 and TRBJ1-3; 7 nucleotides align to TRBD1. This TCR came from a man younger than 40 in good health. CDR3 sequence (DNA): TGTGCCAGCAGCTTCCTTGGGACAGCTGGAAACACCATATATTTT. This gives the protein CASSFLGTAGNTIYF. Together with reference TRBV7-9 and TRBJ1-3, the CDR3 gives the full variable domain: DTGVSQNPRHKITKRGQNVTFRCDPISEHNRLYWYRQTLGQGPEFLTYFQNEAQLEKSRLLSDRFSAERPKGSFSTLEIQRTEQGDSAMYLCASSFLGTAGNTIYFGEGSWLTVV.